The 29 T cell receptor beta chains listed next were all sequenced from one sample in a study of T cells in Graves' hyperthyroidism and ophthalmopathy. From RNA transcripts, TCR beta CDR3 regions were amplified. The TCR CDR3 was amplified in a first-round RT-PCR using the HTBI primer set. MiXCR, applied by TCRdb to the multiplex PCR reads, yields one record per CDR3 protein. This table holds roughly 180,000 distinct CDR3 sequences, 15% to 20% found once. Sample: blood. All receptors derive from a woman between 45 and 65 years old with Graves' hyperthyroidism.

This clonotype was counted at least ten times. The chain uses TRBV14 and TRBJ2-5; 8 bases fit TRBD1. Germline V gene data show CDR1 as SGHDN and CDR2 as FVKESK. The V and J ends lost 4 bases and 4 bases, in that order; junction bases with no gene match: 8. The CDR3 is made up of 15 amino acids. In nucleotides, the CDR3 is TGTGCCAGCAGCCCCTGGACAGGGTCGGCAGAGACCCAGTACTTC. Protein product: CASSPWTGSAETQYF.

The table lists this clonotype with many counts. This chain links TRBV7-3 with TRBJ2-3; D possibly matches TRBD1 or TRBD2 (6 bases each). Trimming cost V 3 bases and J 0 bases, with 10 bases left between them. Germline loops: CDR1 SGHTA, CDR2 FQGTGA. The CDR3 runs to 15 residues. CDR3 region: CASSFSGASTDTQYF. CDR3 sequence (DNA): TGTGCCAGCAGCTTCTCGGGGGCTAGCACAGATACGCAGTATTTT.

In this sample, this clonotype turned up many times. The chain is built from TRBV10-3 and TRBJ2-1; D perhaps matches TRBD2 (6 bases). The CDR3 totals 14 residues. Trimming cost V 6 bases and J 8 bases, with 17 bases left between them. Germline V lookup: CDR1 ENHRY, CDR2 SYGVKD. DNA for the CDR3: TGTGCCATCAGCGGCGCGGGGACGAGGGATGAGCAGTTCTTC. Amino acids: CAISGAGTRDEQFF.

The chain recombines TRBV12-3 or TRBV12-4 with TRBJ1-1, with D possibly matching TRBD1 (5 bases). V lost 6 bases and J 1 base, leaving 18 bases between the germline ends. The CDR3 spans 16 residues. CDR3 protein: CASSPTRGAGNTEAFF. CDR3 nucleotide sequence: TGTGCCAGCAGCCCCACCCGGGGCGCGGGGAACACTGAAGCTTTCTTT.

This clonotype showed up many times. The rearrangement joins TRBV7-2 to TRBJ2-5, with D perhaps matching TRBD2 (5 bases). Trimming shortened V by 0 bases and J by 5 bases, and 10 bases separated the two germline ends. Germline assignment: CDR1 SGHTA and CDR2 FQGNSA. The length of the CDR3 is 14 residues. The CDR3 nucleotides are TGTGCCAGCAGCTTAGCCGGCAGGAGGGAGACCCAGTACTTC. Its protein is CASSLAGRRETQYF.

This clonotype came up a few times. This could be a read error, since a much larger clone is one nucleotide away. V usage is TRBV12-5 and J usage is TRBJ2-5; TRBD2 matches at 13 bases. Germline values: CDR1 LGHNT, CDR2 FRNRAP. V trimming: 0 bases; J trimming: 7 bases; junction bases outside the gene matches: 8. CDR3 length equals 17 residues. CDR3 in DNA: TGTGCTAGTGGTTTGGTCGCACTAGCGGGGGGGCCGGGGACCCAGTACTTC. Amino acids: CASGLVALAGGPGTQYF.

This clonotype was seen many times. V is TRBV6-1 and J is TRBJ1-5; the D gene is possibly TRBD1 (6 bases). This CDR3 spans 11 amino acids. CDR1 and CDR2 from the germline V gene are MNHNS and SASEGT. V lost 7 bases to trimming and J lost 6 bases, with 7 bases between them. The CDR3 is CASTDSQPQHF. The CDR3, as DNA: TGTGCCAGCACGGACAGTCAGCCCCAGCATTTT.

The table lists this clonotype with many counts. The chain couples TRBV27 to TRBJ2-7; 11 nucleotides align to TRBD1. This CDR3 has 15 amino acids. Germline trimming cut 7 bases from V and 7 bases from J; bases unmatched to any gene: 12. Germline CDR1 is MNHEY and CDR2 is SMNVEV (reference sequence). The CDR3 nucleotides are TGTGCCAGCACCCCTTCCGGGACAGGGGGTGGGGAGCAGTACTTC. This translates into CASTPSGTGGGEQYF.

The sample holds many counts of this clonotype. V usage is TRBV7-9 and J usage is TRBJ1-5; 8 bases are a match to TRBD1. CDR3 size: 14 residues. Unmatched junction bases numbered 4, after V lost 5 bases and J lost 4 bases. Germline V gene data show CDR1 as SEHNR and CDR2 as FQNEAQ (reference sequence). The CDR3 loop is CASSTTGVNQPQHF. Written as DNA, the CDR3 is TGTGCCAGCAGCACGACAGGGGTTAATCAGCCCCAGCATTTT.

Ten or more counts support this clonotype. The V and J genes are TRBV29-1 and TRBJ2-2; the D is unclear. The germline gives CDR1 SQVTM, CDR2 ANQGSEA. This CDR3 spans 15 amino acids. V was trimmed by 3 bases and J by 1 base, leaving 12 bases between them. Here the CDR3 DNA reads TGCAGCGTTGAGGGCCAGGTTAGGAACACCGGGGAGCTGTTTTTT. Amino acid sequence: CSVEGQVRNTGELFF.

This clonotype has more than one count but fewer than ten. The V and J genes are TRBV3-1 and TRBJ2-2, with D perhaps TRBD2 (6 bases). Germline CDR1 is LGHDT and CDR2 is YNNKEL (reference sequence). There are 14 residues in the CDR3. The V end was cut by 1 base, the J end by 15 bases, with 18 bases between. In DNA, the CDR3 is TGTGCCAGCAGCCAAGGGGGTCCCCGGGGAGGCGTGTTTTTT. Translation: CASSQGGPRGGVFF.

This clonotype occurred many times. This chain uses TRBV19 with TRBJ1-1; D is unresolved. Trimming stripped 5 bases from V and 4 bases from J, with 14 bases between. This CDR3 has 14 amino acids. Germline loops: CDR1 LNHDA, CDR2 SQIVND (reference sequence). DNA of the CDR3: TGTGCCAGTAGTCCTCCCCCCATTGGCACTGAAGCTTTCTTT. This encodes CASSPPPIGTEAFF.

In this sample, this clonotype turned up a few times. The genes are TRBV7-9 and TRBJ2-7, with TRBD1 as a possible D gene (6 bases). Trimming removed 1 base from V and 8 bases from J, with 15 bases in between. The CDR3 length is 14 residues. Germline V gene data show CDR1 as SEHNR and CDR2 as FQNEAQ (reference sequence). Here the CDR3 reads CASSLGTAELKQYF. CDR3 nucleotides: TGTGCCAGCAGCTTAGGGACAGCCGAGCTTAAGCAGTACTTC.

The chain links TRBV6-2 or TRBV6-3 to TRBJ2-3; D call uncertain. V lost 5 bases to trimming and J lost 2 bases, with 14 bases between them. The CDR3 extends over 15 amino acids. In germline, CDR1 is MNHEY, CDR2 SVGEGT. The CDR3 bases are TGTGCCAGCAGTCCCCTCGCGGTGAACACAGATACGCAGTATTTT. Its protein is CASSPLAVNTDTQYF.

As regards this clonotype: Just one base apart from a much larger clone, this may be a read error. The rearrangement uses TRBV7-7 and TRBJ1-2, with D unresolved. CDR1 SSHAT and CDR2 FNYEAQ come from the germline V gene (reference sequence). The CDR3 is 14 residues long. The CDR3 sequence is CASSSPALPSGYTF. The CDR3 nucleotides read TGTGCTAGCAGCTCTCCGGCGCTCCCCTCGGGCTACACCTTC.

This clonotype was observed many times. The DNA for the CDR3 is TGCGCCAGCAGCTTGTCGTCTACGGAAGTCCTATATGGCTACACCTTC. Its protein product is CASSLSSTEVLYGYTF. The rearrangement joins TRBV5-1 to TRBJ1-2; D uncertain. The CDR3 covers 16 residues. Deletions cut 1 base from V and 5 bases from J, with 18 bases between. The V gene's germline CDR1 is SGHRS and CDR2 YFSETQ.

The table lists this clonotype with many counts. The CDR3 protein is CASSPKRDRERYGYTF. CDR3 DNA sequence: TGTGCCAGCTCACCAAAACGGGACAGGGAAAGATATGGCTACACCTTC. The rearrangement joins TRBV18 to TRBJ1-2; the match to TRBD1 covers 9 bases. In germline, CDR1 is KGHSH, CDR2 LQKENI. The V segment lost 2 bases and the J segment 5 bases; nucleotides outside the gene matches: 9. The CDR3 consists of 16 residues.

The table lists this clonotype with a few counts. This rearrangement joins TRBV19 to TRBJ1-1; D possibly corresponds to TRBD1 (5 bases). Germline V gene data show CDR1 as LNHDA and CDR2 as SQIVND (reference sequence). V shed 4 bases and J shed 1 base, with 7 bases lying between them. This CDR3 has 13 residues. The CDR3 DNA follows: TGTGCCAGTAGTACAGGGAAGAACACTGAAGCTTTCTTT. Its protein product is CASSTGKNTEAFF.

This clonotype was detected many times. J is TRBJ1-1 and V is TRBV11-2; D ambiguous. V was pared by 3 bases and J by 0 bases, with 8 bases between. The germline gives CDR1 SGHAT, CDR2 FQNNGV. The CDR3 has 14 amino acids. CDR3 sequence: CASSFRNMNTEAFF. Here the CDR3 DNA reads TGTGCCAGCAGCTTCAGGAATATGAACACTGAAGCTTTCTTT. The variable domain in full, with the rest retrieved from reference TRBV11-2 and TRBJ1-1, is EAGVAQSPRYKIIEKRQSVAFWCNPISGHATLYWYQQILGQGPKLLIQFQNNGVVDDSQLPKDRFSAERLKGVDSTLKIQPAKLEDSAVYLCASSFRNMNTEAFFGQGTRLTVV.

This clonotype was seen repeatedly, ten times or more. The chain employs TRBV6-2 or TRBV6-3 and TRBJ1-1; no reliable D call. Germline CDR1 is MNHEY and CDR2 is SVGEGT. With 9 bases removed from V and 0 bases from J, the gap between germline ends came to 11 bases. The CDR3 totals 13 residues. The CDR3 loop is CASQSHLNTEAFF. CDR3 bases: TGTGCCAGTCAGTCCCACTTGAACACTGAAGCTTTCTTT.

This clonotype occurred many times. The chain carries TRBV6-5 and TRBJ1-1; possible D gene TRBD1, 5 bases. The CDR3 loop spans 15 amino acids. Germline V lookup: CDR1 MNHEY, CDR2 SVGAGI. V shed 0 bases and J shed 7 bases, with 15 bases lying between them. The CDR3 DNA is TGTGCCAGCAGTTACTCCCTGGACGGGGGGATTGAAGCTTTCTTT. Its protein is CASSYSLDGGIEAFF.

J is TRBJ2-1 and V is TRBV12-3 or TRBV12-4, with 12 bases fitting TRBD2. V gave up 4 bases and J gave up 6 bases; unmatched junction bases: 4. The CDR3 runs 15 residues. The CDR3, as DNA: TGTGCCAGCAGTTGGTCTAGCGGGGGGGGCAATGAGCAGTTCTTC. Amino acids: CASSWSSGGGNEQFF.

The sample holds many counts of this clonotype. V gene TRBV25-1 combines with J gene TRBJ1-1; 10 positions match TRBD1. The V gene's germline CDR1 is MGHDK and CDR2 SYGVNS. CDR3 size: 14 residues. The trim removed 4 bases at V and 10 bases at J, leaving 9 bases unmatched. CDR3 amino acids: CASSGDRGRRRAFF. The CDR3 nucleotides read TGTGCCAGCAGTGGAGACAGGGGGCGGCGGCGAGCTTTCTTT.

The chain combines TRBV28 with TRBJ2-7; D unclear. The CDR3 length is 12 residues. V was clipped by 5 bases and J by 3 bases, with 8 bases between them. CDR1 MDHEN and CDR2 SYDVKM come from the germline V gene. The CDR3 DNA sequence: TGTGCCAGCAGTAAAGACGACTACGAGCAGTACTTC. Protein sequence: CASSKDDYEQYF.

This clonotype was detected ten times or more. V and J are TRBV19 and TRBJ2-7; D perhaps matches TRBD2 (6 bases). Per the germline V gene, CDR1 is LNHDA and CDR2 is SQIVND (reference sequence). Deletions cut 3 bases from V and 5 bases from J, with 8 bases between. The CDR3 contains 12 residues. CDR3 sequence: CASSMWGDEQYF. CDR3 coding DNA: TGTGCCAGTAGTATGTGGGGGGACGAGCAGTACTTC.

The chain employs TRBV4-1 and TRBJ1-5; TRBD1 is a possible D gene (6 bases). This CDR3 has 14 amino acids. With 1 base removed from V and 11 bases from J, the gap between germline ends came to 15 bases. Per germline, CDR1 MGHRA and CDR2 YSYEKL. CDR3 region: CASSQGTEESAQHF. The CDR3 DNA is TGCGCCAGCAGCCAAGGGACAGAAGAATCAGCCCAGCATTTT.

The table lists this clonotype with many counts. This chain links TRBV7-9 with TRBJ2-1, with 10 bases that match TRBD1. The germline V gene has CDR1 SEHNR and CDR2 FQNEAQ (reference sequence). The CDR3 runs 17 residues. Trimming took 0 bases from V and 7 from J; bases not matched to a gene: 9. The CDR3 bases are TGTGCCAGCAGCTTAGCAAACCGACAGGGGGCTCTAAATGAGCAGTTCTTC. Encoded protein: CASSLANRQGALNEQFF. The full variable domain, its missing parts supplied by reference TRBV7-9 and TRBJ2-1, is DTGVSQNPRHKITKRGQNVTFRCDPISEHNRLYWYRQTLGQGPEFLTYFQNEAQLEKSRLLSDRFSAERPKGSFSTLEIQRTEQGDSAMYLCASSLANRQGALNEQFFGPGTRLTVL.

This clonotype was picked up a small number of times. This sequence joins TRBV7-3 and TRBJ2-1; D gene uncertain. Trimming shortened V by 1 base and J by 3 bases, and 4 bases separated the two germline ends. This CDR3 has 13 residues. The germline gives CDR1 SGHTA, CDR2 FQGTGA. CDR3 nucleotide sequence: TGTGCCAGCAGCTTAAATCGCTACAATGAGCAGTTCTTC. Translation gives CASSLNRYNEQFF.

This clonotype was observed many times. This sequence joins TRBV12-3 or TRBV12-4 and TRBJ2-1, with 13 nucleotides matching TRBD2. This CDR3 spans 15 amino acids. V lost 5 bases and J lost 10; bases outside the gene matches: 8. The CDR3 DNA sequence: TGTGCCAGCAGTCGACGGGGACTAGCGGGATCAGAGCAGTTCTTC. Protein sequence: CASSRRGLAGSEQFF.